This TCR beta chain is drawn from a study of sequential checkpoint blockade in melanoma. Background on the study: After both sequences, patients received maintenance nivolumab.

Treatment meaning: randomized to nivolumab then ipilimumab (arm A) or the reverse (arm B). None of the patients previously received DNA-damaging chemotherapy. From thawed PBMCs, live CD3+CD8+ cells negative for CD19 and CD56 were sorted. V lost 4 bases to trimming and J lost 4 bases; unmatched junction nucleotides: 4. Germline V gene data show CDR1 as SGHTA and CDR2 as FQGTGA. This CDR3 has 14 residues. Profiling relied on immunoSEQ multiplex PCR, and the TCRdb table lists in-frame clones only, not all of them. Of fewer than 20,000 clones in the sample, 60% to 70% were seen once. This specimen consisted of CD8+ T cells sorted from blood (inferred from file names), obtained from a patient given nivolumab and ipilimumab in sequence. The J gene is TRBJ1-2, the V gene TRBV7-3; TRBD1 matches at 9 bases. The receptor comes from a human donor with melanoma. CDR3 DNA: TGTGCCAGCAGCTCTACAGGGGGCGGCTATGGCTACACCTTC. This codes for CASSSTGGGYGYTF.